This T cell receptor (beta chain) was obtained from a study of T cell repertoires in cytomegalovirus infection. Study information: HLA-B-restricted CMV epitopes that are well studied, plus recently identified HLA-C-restricted ones, were used by the study. Study-level findings and limits: CMV-specific TCR beta clonotypes restricted by HLA-C dominated the ex vivo response. The cumulative frequency of public TCR beta families distinguished individuals who carried CMV together with the relevant HLA.

Points on this clonotype: Its target is unknown.

MiXCR, applied by TCRdb to the reads, yields one record per CDR3 protein. The sample contains hundreds of thousands of distinct CDR3 sequences, roughly a third of which appear only once. CDR3 length: 16 amino acids. V lost 7 bases to trimming and J lost 9 bases; unmatched junction nucleotides: 11. Germline CDR1 is SGHAT and CDR2 is FQNNGV. The sequence was obtained from a human donor in good health (CMV status not recorded). Some clones in this sample may be carry-over from other donors' samples. The material sequenced was cultured PBMCs, taken from culture after CMV antigen stimulation. V and J are TRBV11-2 and TRBJ2-2; TRBD2 agrees at 13 bases. Written as DNA, the CDR3 is TGTGCCAGCACTCAGGGGACTAGCGGGATCAGAAGGGAGCTGTTTTTT. Translation: CASTQGTSGIRRELFF.